Below, one TCR beta chain is given with its context. No cognate antigen has been identified for it. The sample holds no much larger clone one base away, and base qualities are not on file. The CDR3 contains 13 residues, cysteine and phenylalanine counted. The only DNA kept is the CDR3, 39 bases in frame from the first base. V loses 4 bases, J loses 5 bases, and the germline ends lie 9 bases apart. CDR1 and CDR2 are read off the germline V gene as SGHDN and FVKESK. The record originates from a study of OX40 agonist ivuxolimab in advanced cancers. At the level of the whole study: Ivuxolimab was an agonistic, fully human IgG2 monoclonal antibody directed against OX40 (CD134), a costimulatory receptor. Partial responses occurred in three dose-escalation patients, of whom one had hepatocellular carcinoma and two had cutaneous melanoma. Among the approximately 50 dose-escalation patients, some 19 had hepatocellular carcinoma, around 15 melanoma, 9 renal cell carcinoma and 9 head and neck cancer. The point of sequencing TCRbeta in the periphery was to test whether ivuxolimab changed TCR sequence diversity and drove clonal T-cell expansion. Prior anti-PD-1, anti-PD-L1 or anti-CTLA-4 therapy was permitted, and approximately 39% of dose-escalation patients had received checkpoint inhibitors. In the dose-escalation cohort, more than 80% of patients were male, and the mean age was around 60 years with a range of roughly 23 to 90. The monotherapy dose-escalation portion (N of about 49 patients) of the phase I ivuxolimab trial is reported in the paper. Intravenous ivuxolimab was administered to patients every 2 weeks at six dose levels: 0.01, 0.1, 0.3, 1.5, 3 and 10 mg/kg. What the study reported, not specific to this receptor: After ivuxolimab, CD8+ T cells had more expanded clones than CD4+ T cells on average. Antigen specificity was not determined for the clonally expanded peripheral T cells. Partial responders in the 0.1-3.0 mg/kg groups had among the lowest normalized peripheral clonal expansion, especially among CD8+ T cells. At doses of 0.1 to 3.0 mg/kg, clonal expansion of both CD4+ and CD8+ T cells in blood was seen between baseline and week 6. Low levels of normalized T-cell clonal expansion were also shown by some nonresponding patients.

Genomic DNA was extracted from sorted cells for sequencing of the TCRbeta CDR3 region. TCRbeta CDR3 regions were sequenced using the immunoSEQ Assay. Not all clones reach the TCRdb copy of this immuneACCESS table, which keeps in-frame sequences only. Checked studies attribute under half of the gap to unresolved V genes and leave the rest unexplained. For this sample the table gives some 95,000 clones, of which around nine tenths were detected only once. The ten largest clones take up 0.45% to 0.55% of the sample. Patients with autoimmune disease history or receiving systemic immunosuppression were excluded from the trial. Peripheral blood for TCR sequencing was collected from all dose cohorts at baseline, on cycle 4 day 1, and on cycle 7 day 1. Samples were obtained from an open-label, multicenter, first-in-human phase I dose-escalation trial of ivuxolimab. Adults with locally advanced or metastatic melanoma, renal cell, hepatocellular, or head and neck squamous cell carcinoma were enrolled in the trial. Before TCR sequencing, CD4+ T cells and CD8+ T cells from peripheral blood were sorted into separate populations.

This sample comprised CD4+ or CD8+ T cells sorted from blood, obtained in a trial of the OX40 agonist ivuxolimab. This chain joins TRBV14 to TRBJ1-5, with no confidently assigned D gene. The receptor's source is an adult with an advanced solid tumor such as melanoma, head and neck, liver or kidney cancer. The DNA sequence is given as TGTGCCAGCAGCCGCAAGAGGGATCAGCCCCAGCATTTT. This translates into CASSRKRDQPQHF.